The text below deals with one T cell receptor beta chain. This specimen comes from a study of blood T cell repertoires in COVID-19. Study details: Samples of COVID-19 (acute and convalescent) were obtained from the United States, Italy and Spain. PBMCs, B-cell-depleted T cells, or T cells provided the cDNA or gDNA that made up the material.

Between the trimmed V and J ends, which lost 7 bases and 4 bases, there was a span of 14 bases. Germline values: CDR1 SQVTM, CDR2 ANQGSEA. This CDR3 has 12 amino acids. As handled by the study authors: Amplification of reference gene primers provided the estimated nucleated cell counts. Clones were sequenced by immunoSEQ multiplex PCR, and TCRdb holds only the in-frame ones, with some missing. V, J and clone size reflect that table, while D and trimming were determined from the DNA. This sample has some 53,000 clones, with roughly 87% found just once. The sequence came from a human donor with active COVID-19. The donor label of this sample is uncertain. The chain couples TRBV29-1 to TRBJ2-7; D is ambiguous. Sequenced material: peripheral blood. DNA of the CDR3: TGCAGCGCTCAATCGAACTTTTACGAGCAGTACTTC. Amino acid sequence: CSAQSNFYEQYF.